This passage covers 21 T cell receptor beta chains from one sample sequenced in a study of T cell responses to AZD1222 COVID-19 vaccine. Libraries were prepared by immunoSEQ multiplex PCR; TCRdb keeps only in-frame clonotypes and omits some of them. The profile shows over 75,000 clones, approximately 90% of them singletons. The sample was peripheral blood, taken on day 0 of AZD1222 vaccination. Every receptor here comes from an adult in good health.

This clone was seen just once. The DNA of the CDR3 is TGCGCCAGCAGCCAAGATAACAAGAACACTGAAGCTTTCTTT. Protein sequence: CASSQDNKNTEAFF. The V call is TRBV4-1, the J call TRBJ1-1, with D unresolved. Trimming removed 0 bases at V and 1 base at J, with 6 bases between. Germline assignment: CDR1 MGHRA and CDR2 YSYEKL. The CDR3 runs 14 residues.

This chain joins TRBV14 and TRBJ1-1; the D gene is possibly TRBD1 (5 bases). Germline CDR1 SGHDN, CDR2 FVKESK. The CDR3 consists of 13 residues. Trimming shortened V by 6 bases and J by 11 bases, and 19 bases separated the two germline ends. CDR3 amino acids: CASSKQATTEAFF. In DNA form, the CDR3 reads TGTGCCAGCAGTAAACAGGCTACCACAGAGGCTTTCTTT.

The J gene is TRBJ1-4, the V gene TRBV5-1; D remains ambiguous. Germline V gene data show CDR1 as SGHRS and CDR2 as YFSETQ. The CDR3 runs 15 residues. Trimming pared 4 bases from V and 1 base from J, leaving 11 bases between. The DNA of the CDR3 is TGCGCCAGCAGCCCGGGTGGAGGAACTAATGAAAAACTGTTTTTT. Residues: CASSPGGGTNEKLFF. The entire variable domain, with the rest obtained from reference TRBV5-1 and TRBJ1-4, is as follows: KAGVTQTPRYLIKTRGQQVTLSCSPISGHRSVSWYQQTPGQGLQFLFEYFSETQRNKGNFPGRFSGRQFSNSRSEMNVSTLELGDSALYLCASSPGGGTNEKLFFGSGTQLSVL.

The chain has TRBV7-2 and TRBJ2-1; D gene unclear. The V end was cut by 1 base, the J end by 10 bases, with 5 bases between. The CDR3 is 11 residues long. The germline V gene encodes CDR1 SGHTA and CDR2 FQGNSA. The CDR3 sequence is CASSLGVEQFF. The CDR3 bases are TGTGCCAGCAGCTTAGGCGTGGAGCAGTTCTTC.

In its sample, this clone was seen once. The chain combines TRBV5-4 with TRBJ1-2; 12 bases match TRBD1. The CDR3 sequence is 17 residues long. Losses at the gene ends were 3 bases for V and 4 bases for J; bases not matched to a gene: 10. Germline V lookup: CDR1 SGHNT, CDR2 YYREEE (reference sequence). CDR3 sequence (DNA): TGTGCCAGCAGCTCTACCGGGACAGGGGGCTTTAGCTATGGCTACACCTTC. Translating gives CASSSTGTGGFSYGYTF.

The chain recombines TRBV18 with TRBJ1-3; TRBD1 matches 7 bases. The CDR3 extends over 16 amino acids. Germline CDR1 reads KGHSH; CDR2 reads LQKENI. The J segment lost 4 bases and the V segment lost 5 bases, leaving 11 bases of the junction unmatched. The CDR3 region is CASSTTQGLAGNTIYF. The CDR3 coding sequence is TGTGCCAGCTCAACAACACAGGGGCTCGCAGGAAACACCATATATTTT. Variable domain in full (rest from reference TRBV18 and TRBJ1-3): NAGVMQNPRHLVRRRGQEARLRCSPMKGHSHVYWYRQLPEEGLKFMVYLQKENIIDESGMPKERFSAEFPKEGPSILRIQQVVRGDSAAYFCASSTTQGLAGNTIYFGEGSWLTVV.

The rearrangement links TRBV24-1 to TRBJ2-2; D gene ambiguous. Germline V gene lookup returns CDR1 KGHDR and CDR2 SFDVKD. V was pared by 1 base and J by 4 bases, with 3 bases between. This CDR3 has 13 amino acids. CDR3 in DNA: TGTGCCACCAGTGATTTCAGCACCGGGGAGCTGTTTTTT. This gives the protein CATSDFSTGELFF.

This chain connects TRBV10-3 to TRBJ2-3; TRBD2 aligns across 8 bases. Unmatched junction bases numbered 7, after V lost 0 bases and J lost 2 bases. The CDR3 loop spans 17 amino acids. Germline CDR1 is ENHRY and CDR2 is SYGVKD. The CDR3 sequence is CAISESELAEDTDTQYF. Here the CDR3 DNA reads TGTGCCATCAGTGAGTCCGAACTAGCGGAGGACACAGATACGCAGTATTTT.

The V call is TRBV15, the J call TRBJ2-3; D is undetermined. Trimming cost V 1 base and J 5 bases, with 10 bases left between them. The CDR3 extends over 14 amino acids. Germline CDR1 reads LNHNV; CDR2 reads YYDKDF (reference sequence). CDR3 region: CATSRGPPEDTQYF. As DNA, the CDR3 is TGTGCCACCAGCAGAGGGCCTCCAGAAGATACGCAGTATTTT.

In regard to this clone: This sample also contains other DNA sequences that code for the same CDR3. The chain has TRBV7-9 and TRBJ1-2; D remains ambiguous. This CDR3 spans 11 amino acids. Trimming left V 3 bases short and J 8 bases short, with 7 bases between. The germline CDR1 and CDR2 sequences are SEHNR and FQNEAQ (reference sequence). CDR3 sequence reads: CASSLGSGYTF. CDR3 nucleotide sequence: TGTGCCAGCAGCTTGGGGAGCGGCTACACCTTC.

The CDR3 bases are TGTGCCAGCGCAGGAGCGGGAAGGATCTACGAGCAGTACTTC. Encoded protein: CASAGAGRIYEQYF. This chain links TRBV28 with TRBJ2-7; 7 nucleotides align to TRBD2. V dropped 8 bases and J dropped 3; count of bases not matched to a gene: 10. The CDR3 sequence is 14 residues long. Germline V lookup: CDR1 MDHEN, CDR2 SYDVKM.

The chain employs TRBV11-2 and TRBJ2-1; tentatively, D is TRBD2 (7 bases). Deletions cut 7 bases from V and 10 bases from J, with 17 bases between. In germline, CDR1 is SGHAT, CDR2 FQNNGV. There are 13 residues in the CDR3. Here the CDR3 DNA reads TGTGCCAGCATCCCCCGAAGGGGGGGAGAGCAGTTCTTC. Its protein product is CASIPRRGGEQFF. The whole variable domain, filled in from reference TRBV11-2 and TRBJ2-1, reads EAGVAQSPRYKIIEKRQSVAFWCNPISGHATLYWYQQILGQGPKLLIQFQNNGVVDDSQLPKDRFSAERLKGVDSTLKIQPAKLEDSAVYLCASIPRRGGEQFFGPGTRLTVL.

The chain uses TRBV5-1 and TRBJ1-4; no firm D call. The length of the CDR3 is 14 residues. Germline V gene sequence: CDR1 SGHRS, CDR2 YFSETQ. The V and J ends lost 4 bases and 3 bases respectively, with 10 bases between them. The CDR3 protein is CASSPRAPNEKLFF. CDR3 bases: TGCGCCAGCAGCCCCCGGGCTCCTAATGAAAAACTGTTTTTT.

The chain carries TRBV7-2 and TRBJ2-1; D call uncertain. Germline V gives CDR1 SGHTA, CDR2 FQGNSA. CDR3 length equals 16 residues. Trimming cost V 6 bases and J 7 bases, with 22 bases left between them. CDR3 DNA sequence: TGTGCCAGCAGGCCAACCCAAATAGTGGGGTGGAATGAGCAGTTCTTC. Protein sequence: CASRPTQIVGWNEQFF. Filled out from reference TRBV7-2 and TRBJ2-1, the complete variable domain reads GAGVSQSPSNKVTEKGKDVELRCDPISGHTALYWYRQSLGQGLEFLIYFQGNSAPDKSGLPSDRFSAERTGGSVSTLTIQRTQQEDSAVYLCASRPTQIVGWNEQFFGPGTRLTVL.

This clone has a single count. The genes are TRBV5-1 and TRBJ2-1, with D possibly being TRBD2 (6 bases). Trimming stripped 2 bases from V and 7 bases from J, with 13 bases between. The CDR3 runs 14 residues. From germline, CDR1 is SGHRS and CDR2 YFSETQ. The CDR3 nucleotides read TGCGCCAGCAGCTTAGGTAGCGGAGGGAATGAGCAGTTCTTC. Amino acid sequence: CASSLGSGGNEQFF.

The rearrangement joins TRBV13 to TRBJ1-1; no reliable D call. Between the trimmed V and J ends, which lost 5 bases and 8 bases, there was a span of 12 bases. There are 12 residues in the CDR3. CDR1 is PRHDT, CDR2 FYEKMQ, per germline (reference sequence). The CDR3 region has the DNA TGTGCCAGCAGCCGCGGGTCAAGGGAAGCTTTCTTT. Amino acid sequence: CASSRGSREAFF.

This rearrangement joins TRBV5-1 to TRBJ2-2; D is undetermined. CDR1 is SGHRS and CDR2 is YFSETQ in the germline V gene. V lost 0 bases to trimming and J lost 6 bases, with 6 bases between them. The length of the CDR3 is 13 residues. CDR3 sequence (DNA): TGCGCCAGCAGCTTGGACAACTCCGGGGAGCTGTTTTTT. Translating it yields CASSLDNSGELFF. The full variable domain, rest sourced from reference TRBV5-1 and TRBJ2-2, is KAGVTQTPRYLIKTRGQQVTLSCSPISGHRSVSWYQQTPGQGLQFLFEYFSETQRNKGNFPGRFSGRQFSNSRSEMNVSTLELGDSALYLCASSLDNSGELFFGEGSRLTVL.

This chain links TRBV30 with TRBJ2-7; tentatively, D is TRBD1 (6 bases). Trimming removed 0 bases at V and 4 bases at J, with 7 bases between. Germline CDR1 and CDR2: GTSNPN and SVGIG (reference sequence). The CDR3 is 12 amino acids. CDR3 nucleotides: TGTGCCTGGAGTGTACAGGGATACGAGCAGTACTTC. Translating it yields CAWSVQGYEQYF.

V and J are TRBV6-5 and TRBJ1-5; the D is unclear. Deletions cut 6 bases from V and 6 bases from J, with 12 bases between. This CDR3 has 13 amino acids. CDR1 MNHEY and CDR2 SVGAGI come from the germline V gene. The CDR3 DNA reads as TGTGCCAGCAGGTTGGATCAGAGTCAGCCCCAGCATTTT. The encoded protein is CASRLDQSQPQHF.

This chain connects TRBV19 to TRBJ1-4; no reliable D call. V lost 6 bases, J lost 0 bases, and 26 bases lay in between. Per germline, CDR1 LNHDA and CDR2 SQIVND (reference sequence). This CDR3 has 20 amino acids. This CDR3 reads CASSRRVGPGTVSTNEKLFF. CDR3 sequence (DNA): TGTGCCAGTAGCCGTAGGGTGGGCCCAGGCACTGTCTCAACTAATGAAAAACTGTTTTTT.

This clone is a singleton in its sample. The chain links TRBV5-8 to TRBJ1-2; D not certain. Germline V CDR1 and CDR2: SGHTS, YDEGEE. The CDR3 length is 15 residues. V gave up 0 bases and J gave up 2 bases, with 11 bases separating them. CDR3 in amino acids: CASSLGAPSNYGYTF. Here the CDR3 DNA reads TGTGCCAGCAGCTTGGGAGCGCCGTCGAACTATGGCTACACCTTC.